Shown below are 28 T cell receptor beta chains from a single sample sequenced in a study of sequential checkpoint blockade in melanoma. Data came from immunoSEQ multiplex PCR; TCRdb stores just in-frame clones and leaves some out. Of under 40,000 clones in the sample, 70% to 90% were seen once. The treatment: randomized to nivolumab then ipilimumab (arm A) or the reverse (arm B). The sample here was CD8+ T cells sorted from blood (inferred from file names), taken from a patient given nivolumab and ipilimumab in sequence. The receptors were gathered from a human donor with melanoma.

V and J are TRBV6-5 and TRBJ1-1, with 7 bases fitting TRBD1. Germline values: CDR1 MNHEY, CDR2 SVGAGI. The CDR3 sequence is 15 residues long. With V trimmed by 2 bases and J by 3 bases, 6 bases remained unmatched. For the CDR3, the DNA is TGTGCCAGCAGTTACAGCTTCAGGGGGGACACTGAAGCTTTCTTT. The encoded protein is CASSYSFRGDTEAFF.

CDR3 region: CASSPGAGWETQYF. The CDR3 DNA is TGTGCCAGCAGCCCAGGGGCAGGGTGGGAGACCCAGTACTTC. This chain connects TRBV25-1 to TRBJ2-5; D may be TRBD1 (6 bases). Germline V gene lookup returns CDR1 MGHDK and CDR2 SYGVNS. Trimming stripped 6 bases from V and 5 bases from J, with 16 bases between. The CDR3 length is 14 residues.

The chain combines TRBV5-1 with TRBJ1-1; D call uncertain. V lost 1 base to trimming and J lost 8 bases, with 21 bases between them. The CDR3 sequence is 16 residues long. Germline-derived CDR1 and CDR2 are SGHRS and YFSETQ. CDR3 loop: CASSLSEISGIYEAFF. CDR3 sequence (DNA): TGCGCCAGCAGCTTGTCAGAGATTAGCGGTATCTACGAAGCTTTCTTT.

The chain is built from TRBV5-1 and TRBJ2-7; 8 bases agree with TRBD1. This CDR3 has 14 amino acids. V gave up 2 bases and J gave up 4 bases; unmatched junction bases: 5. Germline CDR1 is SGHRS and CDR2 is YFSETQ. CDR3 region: CASSLYTGGYEQYV. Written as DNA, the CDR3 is TGCGCCAGCAGCTTATACACAGGGGGGTACGAGCAGTACGTC.

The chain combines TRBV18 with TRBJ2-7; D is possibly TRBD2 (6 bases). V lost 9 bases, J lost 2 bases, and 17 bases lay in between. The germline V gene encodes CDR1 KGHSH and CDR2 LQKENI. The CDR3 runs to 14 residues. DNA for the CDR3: TGTGCCAGTCGGCGGGGCGTCTCTCCCTACGAGCAGTACTTC. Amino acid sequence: CASRRGVSPYEQYF.

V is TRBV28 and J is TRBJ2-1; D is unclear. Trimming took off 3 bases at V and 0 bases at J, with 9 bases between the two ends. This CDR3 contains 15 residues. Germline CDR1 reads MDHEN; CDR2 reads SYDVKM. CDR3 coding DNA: TGTGCCAGCAGTTTTGAGCGTTCCTCCTACAATGAGCAGTTCTTC. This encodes CASSFERSSYNEQFF. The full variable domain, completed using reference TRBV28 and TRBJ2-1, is DVKVTQSSRYLVKRTGEKVFLECVQDMDHENMFWYRQDPGLGLRLIYFSYDVKMKEKGDIPEGYSVSREKKERFSLILESASTNQTSMYLCASSFERSSYNEQFFGPGTRLTVL.

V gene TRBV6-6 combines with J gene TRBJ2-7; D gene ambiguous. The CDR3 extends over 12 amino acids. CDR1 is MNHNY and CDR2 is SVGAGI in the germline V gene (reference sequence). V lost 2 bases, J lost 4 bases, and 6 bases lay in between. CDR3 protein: CASSYVQYEQYF. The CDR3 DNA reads TGTGCCAGCAGTTACGTACAGTACGAGCAGTACTTC.

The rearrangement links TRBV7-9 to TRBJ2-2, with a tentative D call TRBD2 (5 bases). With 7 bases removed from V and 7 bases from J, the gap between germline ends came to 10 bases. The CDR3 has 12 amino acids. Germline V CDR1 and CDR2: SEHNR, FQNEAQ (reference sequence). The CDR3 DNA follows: TGTGCCAGCAATCCGGGGAACGGGGAGCTGTTTTTT. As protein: CASNPGNGELFF.

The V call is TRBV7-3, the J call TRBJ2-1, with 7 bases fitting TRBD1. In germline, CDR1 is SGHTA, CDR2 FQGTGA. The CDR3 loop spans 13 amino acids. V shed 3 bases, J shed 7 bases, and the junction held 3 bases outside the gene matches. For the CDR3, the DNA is TGTGCCAGCAGCTTGGGACAGCCAAATGAGCAGTTCTTC. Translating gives CASSLGQPNEQFF.

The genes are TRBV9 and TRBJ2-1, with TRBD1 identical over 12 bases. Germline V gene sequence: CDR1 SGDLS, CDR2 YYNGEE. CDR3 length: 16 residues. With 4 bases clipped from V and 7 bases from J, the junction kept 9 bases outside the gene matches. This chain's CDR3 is CASSSTGTGGKNEQFF. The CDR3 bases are TGTGCCAGCAGCTCCACCGGGACAGGGGGCAAGAATGAGCAGTTCTTC. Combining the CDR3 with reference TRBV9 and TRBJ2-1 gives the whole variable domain DSGVTQTPKHLITATGQRVTLRCSPRSGDLSVYWYQQSLDQGLQFLIQYYNGEERAKGNILERFSAQQFPDLHSELNLSSLELGDSALYFCASSSTGTGGKNEQFFGPGTRLTVL.

DNA for the CDR3: TGTGCCAGCAGCTTTGGGACAGGGAACTATGGCTACACCTTC. This translates into CASSFGTGNYGYTF. V gene TRBV11-2 combines with J gene TRBJ1-2; TRBD1 matches 9 bases. Trimming at V came to 3 bases and at J to 2 bases, leaving 1 base not matched to a gene. This CDR3 region has 14 residues. Germline CDR1 SGHAT, CDR2 FQNNGV.

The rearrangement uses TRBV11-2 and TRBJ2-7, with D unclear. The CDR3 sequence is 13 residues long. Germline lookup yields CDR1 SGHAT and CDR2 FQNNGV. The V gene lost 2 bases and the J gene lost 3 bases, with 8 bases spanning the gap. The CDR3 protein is CASSLNVNYEQYV. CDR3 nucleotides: TGTGCCAGCAGCTTAAATGTCAACTACGAGCAGTACGTC.

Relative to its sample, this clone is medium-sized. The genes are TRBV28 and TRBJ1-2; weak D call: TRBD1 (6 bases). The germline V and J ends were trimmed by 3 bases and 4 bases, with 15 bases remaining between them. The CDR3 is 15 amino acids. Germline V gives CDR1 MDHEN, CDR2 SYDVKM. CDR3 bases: TGTGCCAGCAGTTTTCCGAACAGGGTTATCTATGGCTACACCTTC. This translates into CASSFPNRVIYGYTF.

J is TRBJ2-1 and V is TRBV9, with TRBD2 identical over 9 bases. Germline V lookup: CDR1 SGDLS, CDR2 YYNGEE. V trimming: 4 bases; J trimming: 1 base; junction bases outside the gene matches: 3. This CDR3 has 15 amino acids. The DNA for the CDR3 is TGTGCCAGCAGCCCTAGCGGGAAGTCCTACAATGAGCAGTTCTTC. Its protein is CASSPSGKSYNEQFF.

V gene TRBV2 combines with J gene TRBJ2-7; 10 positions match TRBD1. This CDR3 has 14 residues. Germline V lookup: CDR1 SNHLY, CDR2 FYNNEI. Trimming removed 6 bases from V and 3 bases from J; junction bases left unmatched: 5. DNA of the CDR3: TGTGCCAGCAGCCCGGGACAGGGGATCTACGAGCAGTACTTC. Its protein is CASSPGQGIYEQYF. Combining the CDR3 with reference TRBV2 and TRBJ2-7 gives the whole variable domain EPEVTQTPSHQVTQMGQEVILRCVPISNHLYFYWYRQILGQKVEFLVSFYNNEISEKSEIFDDQFSVERPDGSNFTLKIRSTKLEDSAMYFCASSPGQGIYEQYFGPGTRLTVT.

The chain's CDR3 is CASSFSVVQAFF. The CDR3 DNA sequence: TGTGCCAGCAGTTTCAGCGTGGTTCAGGCTTTCTTT. The chain carries TRBV28 and TRBJ1-1; no clear D. The V gene lost 3 bases and the J gene lost 11 bases, with 13 bases spanning the gap. In germline, CDR1 is MDHEN, CDR2 SYDVKM. The CDR3 runs 12 residues.

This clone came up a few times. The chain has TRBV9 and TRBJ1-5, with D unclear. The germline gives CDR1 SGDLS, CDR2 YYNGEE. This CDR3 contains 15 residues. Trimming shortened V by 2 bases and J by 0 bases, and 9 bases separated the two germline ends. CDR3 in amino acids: CASSVGSYSNQPQHF. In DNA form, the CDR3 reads TGTGCCAGCAGCGTGGGGAGTTATAGCAATCAGCCCCAGCATTTT.

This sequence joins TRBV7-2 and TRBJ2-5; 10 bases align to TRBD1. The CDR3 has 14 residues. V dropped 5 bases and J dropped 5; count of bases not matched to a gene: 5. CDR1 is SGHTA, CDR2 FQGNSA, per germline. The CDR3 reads CASSRQGAQETQYF. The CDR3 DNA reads TGTGCCAGCAGCCGACAGGGGGCGCAGGAGACCCAGTACTTC.

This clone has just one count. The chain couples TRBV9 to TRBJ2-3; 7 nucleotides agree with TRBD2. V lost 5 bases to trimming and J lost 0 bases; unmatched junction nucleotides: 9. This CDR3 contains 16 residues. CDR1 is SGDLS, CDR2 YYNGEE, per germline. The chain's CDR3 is CASSRDGGGSTDTQYF. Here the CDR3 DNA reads TGTGCCAGCAGTCGCGACGGGGGAGGGAGCACAGATACGCAGTATTTT.

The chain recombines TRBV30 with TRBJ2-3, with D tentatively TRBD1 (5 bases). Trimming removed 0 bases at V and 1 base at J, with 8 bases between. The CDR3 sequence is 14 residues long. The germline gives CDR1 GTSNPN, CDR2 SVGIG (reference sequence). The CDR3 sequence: CAWSVATGTDTQYF. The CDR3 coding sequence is TGTGCCTGGAGTGTAGCGACAGGCACAGATACGCAGTATTTT.

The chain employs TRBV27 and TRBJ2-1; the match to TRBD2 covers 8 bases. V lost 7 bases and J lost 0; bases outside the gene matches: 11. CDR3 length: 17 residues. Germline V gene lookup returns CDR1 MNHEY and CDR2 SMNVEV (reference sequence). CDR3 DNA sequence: TGTGCCAGCACCCTATTAGCGGGGCTGAGCTCCTACAATGAGCAGTTCTTC. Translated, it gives CASTLLAGLSSYNEQFF.

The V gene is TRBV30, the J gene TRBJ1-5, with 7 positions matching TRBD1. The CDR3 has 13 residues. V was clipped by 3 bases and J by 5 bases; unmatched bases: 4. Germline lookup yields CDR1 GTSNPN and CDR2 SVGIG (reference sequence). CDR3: CAWSLQGHQPQHF. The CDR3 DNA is TGTGCCTGGAGCCTACAGGGGCATCAGCCCCAGCATTTT.

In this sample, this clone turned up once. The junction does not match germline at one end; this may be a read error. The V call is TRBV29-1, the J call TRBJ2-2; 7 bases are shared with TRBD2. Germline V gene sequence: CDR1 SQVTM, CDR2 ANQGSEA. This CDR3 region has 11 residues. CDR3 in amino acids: CSVGLSGELLF. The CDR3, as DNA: TGCAGCGTTGGGCTAAGCGGGGAGCTGCTTTTT.

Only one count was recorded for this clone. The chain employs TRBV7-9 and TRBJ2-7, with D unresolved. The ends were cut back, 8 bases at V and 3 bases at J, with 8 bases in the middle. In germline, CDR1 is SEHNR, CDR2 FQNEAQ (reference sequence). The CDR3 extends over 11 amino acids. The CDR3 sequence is CASVYGYEQYF. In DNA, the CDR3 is TGTGCCAGCGTTTACGGCTACGAGCAGTACTTC.

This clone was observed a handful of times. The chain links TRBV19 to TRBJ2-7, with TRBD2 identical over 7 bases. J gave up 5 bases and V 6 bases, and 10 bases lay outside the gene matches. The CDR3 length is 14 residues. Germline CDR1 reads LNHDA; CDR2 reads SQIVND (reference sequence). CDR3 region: CASSKTGTIHEQYV. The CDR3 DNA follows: TGTGCCAGTAGCAAAACCGGGACTATTCACGAGCAGTACGTC.

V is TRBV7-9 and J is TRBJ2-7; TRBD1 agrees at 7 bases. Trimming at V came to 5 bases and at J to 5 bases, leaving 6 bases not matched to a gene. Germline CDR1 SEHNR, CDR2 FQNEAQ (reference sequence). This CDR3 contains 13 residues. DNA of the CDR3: TGTGCCAGCAGCCCAACCGACAGGGACGAGCAGTACTTC. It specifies CASSPTDRDEQYF. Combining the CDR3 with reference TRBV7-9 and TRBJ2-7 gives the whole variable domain DTGVSQNPRHKITKRGQNVTFRCDPISEHNRLYWYRQTLGQGPEFLTYFQNEAQLEKSRLLSDRFSAERPKGSFSTLEIQRTEQGDSAMYLCASSPTDRDEQYFGPGTRLTVT.

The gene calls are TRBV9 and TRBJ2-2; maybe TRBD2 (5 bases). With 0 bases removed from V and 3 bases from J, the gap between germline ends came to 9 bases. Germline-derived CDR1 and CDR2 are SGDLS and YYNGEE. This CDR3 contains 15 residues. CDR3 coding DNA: TGTGCCAGCAGCGTAGTGGACTCCCACACCGGGGAGCTGTTTTTT. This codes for CASSVVDSHTGELFF.

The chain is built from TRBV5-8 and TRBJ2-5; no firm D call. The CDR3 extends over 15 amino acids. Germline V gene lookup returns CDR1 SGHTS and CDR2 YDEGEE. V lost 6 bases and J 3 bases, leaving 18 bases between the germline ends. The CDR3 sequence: CASTLFLQQEETQYF. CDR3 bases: TGTGCCAGCACCCTTTTCTTACAGCAAGAAGAGACCCAGTACTTC.